Shown below are 20 T cell receptor beta chains from a single sample sequenced in a study of blood T cell repertoires in COVID-19. Method: immunoSEQ multiplex PCR; TCRdb's copy keeps in-frame clones and lacks some. The data contain hundreds of thousands of clones, about 90% of them seen just once; the ten biggest clones take up 6.5% to 9.5%. Sequencing input: peripheral blood. The receptors here all came from a woman in her forties or fifties who had recovered from COVID-19.

The chain uses TRBV9 and TRBJ2-1; possible D gene TRBD2, 6 bases. The V and J ends lost 0 bases and 7 bases respectively, with 20 bases between them. There are 17 residues in the CDR3. Germline lookup yields CDR1 SGDLS and CDR2 YYNGEE. CDR3: CASSVAGRGTPGNEQFF. CDR3 nucleotide sequence: TGTGCCAGCAGCGTAGCAGGCCGGGGGACCCCTGGAAATGAGCAGTTCTTC.

The chain links TRBV30 to TRBJ2-2, with D unresolved. V lost 5 bases to trimming and J lost 6 bases, with 13 bases between them. Per the germline V gene, CDR1 is GTSNPN and CDR2 is SVGIG (reference sequence). The CDR3 runs 13 residues. For the CDR3, the DNA is TGTGCCTGGCTCAGAGGTCCGCCCGGGGAGCTGTTTTTT. The encoded protein is CAWLRGPPGELFF.

CDR3 in DNA: TGTGCCAGCAGCAGTACAGGGGCAGGCACCGGGGAGCTGTTTTTT. As protein: CASSSTGAGTGELFF. V usage is TRBV9 and J usage is TRBJ2-2, with TRBD1 matching 7 bases. From germline, CDR1 is SGDLS and CDR2 YYNGEE. This CDR3 has 15 amino acids. After removal of 4 bases from V and 4 bases from J, the junction contained 7 bases not matched to a gene.

This clone was observed a few times. This chain joins TRBV3-1 (or the pseudogene TRBV3-2) and TRBJ1-1, with D unresolved. Per the germline V gene, CDR1 is LGHDT and CDR2 is YNNKEL (reference sequence). This CDR3 has 16 amino acids. Trimming stripped 6 bases from V and 1 base from J, with 18 bases between. The CDR3 DNA sequence: TGTGCCAGCAGTTCTACCCCATACACTAGGAACACTGAAGCTTTCTTT. It translates to CASSSTPYTRNTEAFF.

V gene TRBV9 combines with J gene TRBJ2-1, with 13 bases aligning to TRBD2. CDR1 SGDLS and CDR2 YYNGEE come from the germline V gene. V shed 4 bases and J 1 base; nucleotides not matched to a gene: 11. CDR3 length: 19 amino acids. DNA for the CDR3: TGTGCCAGCAGCCGGACTAGCGGGAGCATATCAGGGTCCTACAATGAGCAGTTCTTC. This encodes CASSRTSGSISGSYNEQFF.

The chain links TRBV15 to TRBJ2-7; possibly TRBD1 for D (6 bases). The germline gives CDR1 LNHNV, CDR2 YYDKDF (reference sequence). The CDR3 sequence is 15 residues long. V was shortened by 0 bases and J by 6 bases, with 15 bases between the two germline ends. CDR3 loop: CATSRDPQGFSEQYF. DNA of the CDR3: TGTGCCACCAGCAGAGATCCACAGGGCTTCTCCGAGCAGTACTTC.

The rearrangement links TRBV6-2 or TRBV6-3 to TRBJ2-5, with 12 bases aligning to TRBD2. CDR1 and CDR2 (germline): MNHEY, SVGEGT. This CDR3 is 16 amino acids long. The V gene end was trimmed by 6 bases and the J gene end by 4 bases; junction bases not matched to a gene: 9. CDR3 region: CASSFGLAGWRETQYF. The CDR3 coding sequence is TGTGCCAGCAGCTTCGGACTAGCGGGATGGAGAGAGACCCAGTACTTC.

This clone was picked up one time. This CDR3 is also generated by other DNA sequences in the sample. The genes are TRBV19 and TRBJ1-1, with no clear D. This CDR3 is built from 13 residues. Per germline, CDR1 LNHDA and CDR2 SQIVND (reference sequence). V was shortened by 2 bases and J by 0 bases, with 4 bases between the two germline ends. The CDR3 loop reads CASSIRLNTEAFF. CDR3 DNA: TGTGCCAGTAGTATACGTCTGAACACTGAAGCTTTCTTT. The variable domain in full, completed from reference TRBV19 and TRBJ1-1, reads DGGITQSPKYLFRKEGQNVTLSCEQNLNHDAMYWYRQDPGQGLRLIYYSQIVNDFQKGDIAEGYSVSREKKESFPLTVTSAQKNPTAFYLCASSIRLNTEAFFGQGTRLTVV.

This clone appeared once. V gene TRBV6-2 or TRBV6-3 combines with J gene TRBJ2-5; 8 bases match TRBD2. Losses at the gene ends were 4 bases for V and 5 bases for J; bases not matched to a gene: 9. The germline gives CDR1 MNHEY, CDR2 SVGEGT. The CDR3 contains 15 residues. CDR3 nucleotide sequence: TGTGCCAGCAGTTGGACGGGGGGGCGAGGGGAGACCCAGTACTTC. Amino acid sequence: CASSWTGGRGETQYF.

Worth noting for this clone: Other DNA sequences within the sample encode an identical CDR3. This chain connects TRBV5-1 to TRBJ1-2, with 8 bases matching TRBD1. Germline V gene data show CDR1 as SGHRS and CDR2 as YFSETQ. Trimming cost V 0 bases and J 2 bases; bases outside gene matches: 0. The CDR3 has 14 residues. CDR3 amino acids: CASSLGQGNYGYTF. DNA for the CDR3: TGCGCCAGCAGCTTGGGACAGGGGAACTATGGCTACACCTTC.

The V gene is TRBV6-6, the J gene TRBJ2-5; 9 bases match TRBD1. Germline CDR1 and CDR2: MNHNY and SVGAGI (reference sequence). V was pared by 7 bases and J by 0 bases, with 6 bases of the junction left unmatched. CDR3 size: 15 residues. For the CDR3, the DNA is TGTGCCAGCACCTTGACAGGGGGGGACCAAGAGACCCAGTACTTC. Translating it yields CASTLTGGDQETQYF.

The rearrangement joins TRBV28 to TRBJ2-1, with D possibly being TRBD2 (6 bases). This CDR3 spans 15 amino acids. From germline, CDR1 is MDHEN and CDR2 SYDVKM. Trimming took off 6 bases at V and 4 bases at J, with 16 bases between the two ends. This CDR3 is CASSPWRGKYNEQFF. As DNA, the CDR3 is TGTGCCAGCAGCCCTTGGCGGGGTAAATACAATGAGCAGTTCTTC.

The chain combines TRBV9 with TRBJ2-5; 7 bases map to TRBD1. CDR3 length: 15 residues. Germline V gene data show CDR1 as SGDLS and CDR2 as YYNGEE. V dropped 0 bases and J dropped 6; count of bases not matched to a gene: 8. Written as DNA, the CDR3 is TGTGCCAGCAGCGTAGATCAAGGGGGCGGGCAGACCCAGTACTTC. Residues: CASSVDQGGGQTQYF.

CDR3 sequence: CASSLHRGTDTQYF. CDR3 nucleotide sequence: TGTGCCAGCTCCCTACACAGGGGAACAGATACGCAGTATTTT. The rearrangement uses TRBV18 and TRBJ2-3; TRBD1 agrees at 7 bases. This CDR3 has 14 amino acids. Germline values: CDR1 KGHSH, CDR2 LQKENI. Trimming cost V 6 bases and J 3 bases; bases outside gene matches: 6.

The chain recombines TRBV4-3 with TRBJ1-2; no firm D call. Deletions cut 0 bases from V and 6 bases from J, with 8 bases between. This CDR3 is built from 13 residues. CDR1 and CDR2 (germline): LGHNA, YSLEER. DNA of the CDR3: TGCGCCAGCAGCCAAGAACTGAGGAATGGCTACACCTTC. Its protein is CASSQELRNGYTF.

The gene calls are TRBV29-1 and TRBJ2-1, with 14 nucleotides matching TRBD2. The V segment lost 7 bases and the J segment 4 bases; nucleotides outside the gene matches: 6. The CDR3 loop spans 15 amino acids. CDR1 is SQVTM and CDR2 is ANQGSEA in the germline V gene. CDR3 amino acids: CSGRLAGGPYNEQFF. CDR3 DNA sequence: TGCAGCGGCCGACTAGCGGGAGGGCCTTACAATGAGCAGTTCTTC.

The chain combines TRBV4-3 with TRBJ1-6; D gene unclear. Germline V lookup: CDR1 LGHNA, CDR2 YSLEER. Trimming took 0 bases from V and 9 from J, leaving 12 bases between them. The CDR3 has 15 amino acids. CDR3 in amino acids: CASSQDVRGVSPLHF. The CDR3 nucleotides are TGCGCCAGCAGCCAAGATGTACGGGGAGTTTCACCCCTCCACTTT.

In its sample, this clone was seen once. The chain uses TRBV28 and TRBJ1-2, with D unresolved. Deletions cut 5 bases from V and 2 bases from J, with 12 bases between. The CDR3 sequence is 14 residues long. Germline V CDR1 and CDR2: MDHEN, SYDVKM. The CDR3 reads CASSGKGLNYGYTF. Written as DNA, the CDR3 is TGTGCCAGCAGTGGAAAAGGACTAAACTATGGCTACACCTTC.

The rearrangement links TRBV30 to TRBJ1-6; D might be TRBD1 (6 bases). Germline assignment: CDR1 GTSNPN and CDR2 SVGIG (reference sequence). The CDR3 runs to 15 residues. The V end lost 1 base, the J end lost 7 bases, and 14 bases lay between the germline ends. DNA for the CDR3: TGTGCCTGGAGTGATACCCGGGGGGGCAATTCACCCCTCCACTTT. Amino acids: CAWSDTRGGNSPLHF.

V and J are TRBV9 and TRBJ1-3; D call uncertain. CDR3 length: 16 residues. Germline-derived CDR1 and CDR2 are SGDLS and YYNGEE. Trimming took 0 bases from V and 0 from J, leaving 10 bases between them. The CDR3 protein is CASSVDTGDSGNTIYF. The CDR3 DNA follows: TGTGCCAGCAGCGTAGATACCGGAGACTCTGGAAACACCATATATTTT.